This T cell receptor beta chain was found in a study of shared clonotypes between healthy human individuals. Positive CCR7 selection of CD45RO-negative cells yielded the naive CD8 cells, and terminally differentiated effector memory CD45RA+ cells were excluded. The germline CDR1 and CDR2 sequences are SGHRS and YFSETQ. CDR3 length equals 14 residues. Trimming removed 0 bases from V and 1 base from J, with 8 bases in between. A remark on this clone: Other DNA sequences in this sample translate to the same CDR3.

The method was immunoSEQ multiplex PCR; TCRdb's version includes in-frame clones alone and lacks a portion of them. In the table there are some 1,900,000 clones, approximately 94% of which are singletons. The genes are TRBV5-1 and TRBJ2-7; no definite D call. This TCR came from a man between 18 and 29 years old in good health. The specimen was naive CD8+ T cells sorted from blood. The CDR3 here is CASSLAGSSYEQYF. For the CDR3, the DNA is TGCGCCAGCAGCTTGGCCGGCAGTTCCTACGAGCAGTACTTC.